Listed below are T cell receptor beta chains from one sample, sequenced in a study of tumor-infiltrating lymphocytes in oesophageal squamous cell carcinoma. TCRdb itself ran the PCR reads through MiXCR, one entry per CDR3 protein. This table has just under 20,000 distinct CDR3 sequences, around two fifths appearing once. Sequences were obtained from esophageal tumor tissue. The receptors shown here come from a male donor with esophageal squamous cell carcinoma. Each CDR3 is given with its conserved first and last residue.

v_call,j_call,cdr3_aa
TRBV5-1,TRBJ2-5,CASSPWDQQETQYF
TRBV5-5,TRBJ1-5,CASSLWGEGNQPQHF
TRBV7-9,TRBJ1-4,CASSLGHREKLFF
TRBV6-5,TRBJ1-2,CASSYFSGGYTF
TRBV11-2,TRBJ2-7,CASSLDLGAGVTREQYF
TRBV10-3,TRBJ1-1,CAISEVIRAVPTEAFF
TRBV6-1,TRBJ2-1,CASKGLAGASFNEQFF
TRBV2,NA,CASRAGGYEQYF
TRBV11-2,TRBJ2-7,CASSLVGQSSTYEQYF
TRBV7-9,TRBJ2-7,CASSSNPYLPQRHMGEQYF
TRBV5-1,TRBJ2-3,CASSLNSGRADTQYF
TRBV7-2,NA,CASSLWPSGTLAYEQYF
TRBV5-6,TRBJ2-1,CASSSTLDNEQFF
TRBV12-3/TRBV12-4,TRBJ2-1,CASSLGGAKAEQFF
TRBV6-6,TRBJ2-5,CASSPGVWETQYF
TRBV20-1,NA,CSARGWWAGAGPEETQYF
TRBV7-8,TRBJ2-6,CASSKRTVSGANVLTF
TRBV7-2,TRBJ2-3,CASSLGTDTQYF
TRBV7-9,TRBJ2-3,CASSPPPGARHTDTQYF
TRBV28,TRBJ1-2,CASRTSSWLRPGLEGYTF
TRBV6-1,TRBJ1-1,CASRLGADTEAFF
TRBV12-3/TRBV12-4,TRBJ1-2,CASSFTGVDGYTF
TRBV5-1,TRBJ2-3,CASSLGLATSTDTQYF
TRBV10-2,TRBJ2-1,CASTRTGGGGNEQFF
TRBV7-2,TRBJ2-4,CASSLSFLNIQYF
TRBV10-3,TRBJ2-5,CAISVGLAGPGEETQYF
TRBV7-9,TRBJ2-3,CASSLEPFTGEDTQYF
TRBV7-3,NA,CASSLRALQGGNEQFF
TRBV6-1,TRBJ2-7,CASSEALGPHEQYF
TRBV12-3/TRBV12-4,TRBJ2-2,CASSFRETGELFF
TRBV12-3/TRBV12-4,NA,CASSLATNSPLHF
TRBV10-3,TRBJ1-5,CAISESWGQLSNQPQHF
TRBV6-1,NA,CASSGVNSGLASSYEQYF
TRBV10-1,TRBJ2-3,CASSEGIRGPRHF
TRBV6-7,TRBJ2-3,CASSYRGPSYEQYF
TRBV7-9,NA,CASSLVKGTYEQYF
TRBV4-2,NA,CASSQDRQGSSQSPLHF
TRBV7-8,TRBJ1-2,CASSLGGGGYTF
TRBV7-9,TRBJ2-1,CASSRVMDSYNEQFF
TRBV6-4,TRBJ1-1,CASSDGDPNSEAFF
TRBV5-4,TRBJ2-3,CASSPAGGRTDTQYF
TRBV7-4,NA,CASRDGSTDTQYF